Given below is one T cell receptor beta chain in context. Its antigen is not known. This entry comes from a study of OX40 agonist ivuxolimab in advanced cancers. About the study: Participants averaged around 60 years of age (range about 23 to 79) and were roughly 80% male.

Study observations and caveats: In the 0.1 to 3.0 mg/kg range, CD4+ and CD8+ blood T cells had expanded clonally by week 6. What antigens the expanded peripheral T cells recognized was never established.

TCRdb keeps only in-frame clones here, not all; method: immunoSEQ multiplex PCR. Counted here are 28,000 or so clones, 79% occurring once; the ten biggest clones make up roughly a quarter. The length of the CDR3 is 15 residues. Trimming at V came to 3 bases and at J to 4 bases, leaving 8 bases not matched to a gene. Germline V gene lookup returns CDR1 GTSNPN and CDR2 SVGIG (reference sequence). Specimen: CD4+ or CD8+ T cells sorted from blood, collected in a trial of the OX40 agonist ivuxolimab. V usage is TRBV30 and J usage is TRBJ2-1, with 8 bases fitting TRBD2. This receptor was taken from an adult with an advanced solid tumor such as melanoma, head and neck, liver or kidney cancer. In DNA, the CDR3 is TGTGCCTGGAGCGCCCTTAGCGGGAATTACAATGAGCAGTTCTTC. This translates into CAWSALSGNYNEQFF.